The sequence of this T cell receptor beta chain was determined in a study of cytomegalovirus exposure and HLA in healthy donors. Overall study findings and caveats: When the data were analyzed later, several of the most significant clusters appeared to be linked to common viral pathogens.

The PCR had 60 Vbeta and 13 Jbeta primers. Some clones are missing from TCRdb's copy, which holds only in-frame ones; the method was immunoSEQ multiplex PCR. This table has around 150,000 clones, roughly 80% appearing once. V shed 5 bases and J 0 bases; nucleotides not matched to a gene: 12. CDR3 length: 18 residues. The germline V gene has CDR1 SGHVS and CDR2 FNYEAQ. About this clone itself: Antigen: not known.

This rearrangement joins TRBV7-6 to TRBJ1-5, with 8 bases lining up with TRBD1. The sequenced sample was PBMCs. This TCR came from a man aged 40-55 years in good health and CMV-seronegative. CDR3: CASSKGTGGRDSNQPQHF. For the CDR3, the DNA is TGTGCCAGCAGCAAAGGGACAGGAGGGCGAGATAGCAATCAGCCCCAGCATTTT.